One and the same sample provided the 21 T cell receptor beta chains below, sequenced in a study of T-cell reconstitution after alpha-beta-depleted transplantation in children. Molecular barcoding with unique molecular identifiers was used for the TCRbeta library. TCRdb fed the PCR reads into MiXCR, producing one record per CDR3 protein. The repertoire holds approximately 130,000 distinct CDR3 sequences, with roughly 9.7% as singletons. The material sequenced was PBMCs, mostly from graft donor cells, taken 180 days after TCRalphabeta/CD19-depleted stem cell transplant. These receptors came from a girl in the first two years of life who had a stem cell transplant for combined immunodeficiency, so the T cells may come from the graft donor.

This clonotype was seen repeatedly, ten times or more. V and J are TRBV10-3 and TRBJ2-2, with D possibly matching TRBD1 (7 bases). Germline CDR1 reads ENHRY; CDR2 reads SYGVKD. This CDR3 is 16 amino acids long. V was trimmed by 4 bases and J by 1 base, leaving 13 bases between them. The CDR3 here is CAISVEGQWNTGELFF. CDR3 sequence (DNA): TGTGCCATCAGTGTGGAGGGACAGTGGAACACCGGGGAGCTGTTTTTT.

This clonotype turned up a few times. V gene TRBV6-2 or TRBV6-3 combines with J gene TRBJ2-7; TRBD2 is a possible D gene (6 bases). The CDR3 spans 14 residues. V lost 2 bases and J lost 0, with 8 bases in between. Germline CDR1 MNHEY, CDR2 SVGEGT. The CDR3 is CASSYPDYSYEQYF. The CDR3 DNA sequence: TGTGCCAGCAGTTACCCGGACTACTCCTACGAGCAGTACTTC.

This clonotype was recorded many times. The CDR3 protein is CASSGQWANTEAFF. In DNA, the CDR3 is TGTGCCAGCTCGGGACAGTGGGCGAACACTGAAGCTTTCTTT. This chain links TRBV5-5 with TRBJ1-1; TRBD1 matches 7 bases. The CDR3 runs to 14 residues. J gave up 1 base and V 7 bases, and 7 bases lay outside the gene matches. Germline CDR1 reads SGHKS; CDR2 reads YYEKEE (reference sequence).

This clonotype was detected ten times or more. CDR3 coding DNA: TGTGCCAGCAGCTTCGGGACTGTCCAAGAGACCCAGTACTTC. Encoded protein: CASSFGTVQETQYF. The chain links TRBV7-2 to TRBJ2-5, with D perhaps matching TRBD2 (6 bases). Trimming cost V 3 bases and J 1 base, with 9 bases left between them. CDR3 size: 14 residues. Germline V gene sequence: CDR1 SGHTA, CDR2 FQGNSA.

This clonotype was counted a few times. The rearrangement uses TRBV7-2 and TRBJ2-7; 10 bases map to TRBD1. CDR3 size: 16 residues. Germline lookup yields CDR1 SGHTA and CDR2 FQGNSA. The junction had 5 bases not matched to a gene; V was cut back by 1 base and J by 2 bases. The CDR3, as DNA: TGTGCCAGCAGCTTAGTAGGGACAGGGGTCCCCTACGAGCAGTACTTC. It codes for CASSLVGTGVPYEQYF.

The chain uses TRBV20-1 and TRBJ2-7; D gene unclear. V dropped 1 base and J dropped 0 bases, with 7 bases sitting between them. The germline gives CDR1 DFQATT, CDR2 SNEGSKA (reference sequence). CDR3 size: 13 residues. CDR3 amino acids: CSARALFSYEQYF. CDR3 sequence (DNA): TGCAGTGCTAGAGCCTTGTTCTCCTACGAGCAGTACTTC.

The table lists this clonotype with a few counts. The chain is built from TRBV9 and TRBJ2-5, with 8 bases fitting TRBD1. The CDR3 is made up of 15 amino acids. CDR1 is SGDLS, CDR2 YYNGEE, per germline. V dropped 3 bases and J dropped 1; count of bases not matched to a gene: 5. The CDR3 sequence: CASSATGAIQETQYF. CDR3 sequence (DNA): TGTGCCAGCAGCGCGACAGGGGCGATCCAAGAGACCCAGTACTTC.

This clonotype was found a few times. The chain joins TRBV4-3 to TRBJ2-7, with TRBD1 matching over 7 bases. Germline CDR1 is LGHNA and CDR2 is YSLEER. The CDR3 spans 14 residues. The junction had 8 bases not matched to a gene; V was cut back by 4 bases and J by 5 bases. The CDR3 nucleotides are TGCGCCAGCAGCCCTTTCAGGGGGTATCACGAGCAGTACTTC. Its protein product is CASSPFRGYHEQYF.

This clonotype occurred a few times. The chain has TRBV5-1 and TRBJ2-5; tentative D call: TRBD1 (6 bases). Looked up from germline, CDR1 is SGHRS and CDR2 is YFSETQ. Trimming stripped 4 bases from V and 5 bases from J, with 12 bases between. The CDR3 runs 13 residues. DNA of the CDR3: TGCGCCAGCAGCGTTCAGGGGCGGGAGACCCAGTACTTC. Its protein is CASSVQGRETQYF.

This clonotype showed up just a few times. J is TRBJ2-2 and V is TRBV7-8, with D perhaps assigned TRBD1 or TRBD2 (5 bases each). V lost 1 base and J 4 bases, leaving 10 bases between the germline ends. The CDR3 is 15 amino acids. Germline V lookup: CDR1 SGHVS, CDR2 FQNEAQ. CDR3 nucleotide sequence: TGTGCCAGCAGCTTAGTTCGTGGGGGCACCGGGGAGCTGTTTTTT. Translating it yields CASSLVRGGTGELFF.

This clonotype showed up many times. This chain uses TRBV4-3 with TRBJ2-5; 9 bases are shared with TRBD1. The V segment lost 0 bases and the J segment 1 base; nucleotides outside the gene matches: 3. The CDR3 runs 16 residues. Germline V lookup: CDR1 LGHNA, CDR2 YSLEER. CDR3 sequence (DNA): TGCGCCAGCAGCCAAGATTGGACAGGGGTCCAAGAGACCCAGTACTTC. Translating it yields CASSQDWTGVQETQYF.

The genes are TRBV6-2 or TRBV6-3 and TRBJ2-2, with TRBD1 matching over 10 bases. J gave up 7 bases and V 6 bases, and 8 bases lay outside the gene matches. In germline, CDR1 is MNHEY, CDR2 SVGEGT. CDR3 size: 15 residues. In DNA form, the CDR3 reads TGTGCCAGCAGATGGGGACAGGGGACGCGCGGGGAGCTGTTTTTT. Its protein product is CASRWGQGTRGELFF.

Remarks on this clonotype: The junction does not match germline at one end; this may be a read error. Here the CDR3 reads CTSSLSYGTRGGQETQYF. CDR3 in DNA: TGTACCAGCAGCCTTTCCTACGGGACTAGAGGAGGACAAGAGACCCAGTACTTC. V usage is TRBV2 and J usage is TRBJ2-5, with TRBD2 identical over 8 bases. This CDR3 spans 18 amino acids. Germline values: CDR1 SNHLY, CDR2 FYNNEI.

The genes are TRBV29-1 and TRBJ2-7; TRBD1 matches at 7 bases. With V trimmed by 4 bases and J by 3 bases, 6 bases remained unmatched. CDR3 size: 13 residues. Germline V gene sequence: CDR1 SQVTM, CDR2 ANQGSEA. The CDR3 loop is CSVVGDSYYEQYF. Here the CDR3 DNA reads TGCAGCGTTGTCGGGGACAGCTACTACGAGCAGTACTTC.

The gene calls are TRBV20-1 and TRBJ2-7; 8 nucleotides align to TRBD1. CDR1 DFQATT and CDR2 SNEGSKA come from the germline V gene (reference sequence). The length of the CDR3 is 14 residues. Germline trimming cut 6 bases from V and 2 bases from J; bases unmatched to any gene: 9. CDR3 nucleotide sequence: TGCAGTGCCCCTAGACAGGGGACCACCTACGAGCAGTACTTC. It is translated as CSAPRQGTTYEQYF.

This clonotype was seen ten or more times. This chain uses TRBV12-3 or TRBV12-4 with TRBJ2-7; 8 bases fit TRBD2. CDR3 length: 15 amino acids. J gave up 4 bases and V 5 bases, and 10 bases lay outside the gene matches. The CDR3 is CASSRERGPSYEQYF. CDR3 DNA: TGTGCCAGCAGTCGTGAGCGGGGGCCTTCATACGAGCAGTACTTC.

This clonotype has a handful of counts. The rearrangement joins TRBV15 to TRBJ2-7, with 10 bases identical to TRBD1. V gave up 4 bases and J gave up 7 bases; unmatched junction bases: 7. The length of the CDR3 is 14 residues. CDR1 is LNHNV and CDR2 is YYDKDF in the germline V gene (reference sequence). This CDR3 is CATSIRDRGQEQYF. Here the CDR3 DNA reads TGTGCCACCAGCATACGAGACAGGGGGCAGGAGCAGTACTTC.

The sample holds a few counts of this clonotype. The rearrangement links TRBV3-1 to TRBJ2-3; 9 nucleotides align to TRBD1. The CDR3 sequence is 15 residues long. CDR1 and CDR2 (germline): LGHDT, YNNKEL (reference sequence). J gave up 1 base and V 5 bases, and 4 bases lay outside the gene matches. CDR3 residues: CASSGTGYGTDTQYF. The CDR3 DNA reads TGTGCCAGCAGCGGGACAGGGTATGGCACAGATACGCAGTATTTT.

The chain employs TRBV12-3 or TRBV12-4 and TRBJ2-1, with 7 bases identical to TRBD2. Unmatched junction bases numbered 2, after V lost 3 bases and J lost 3 bases. This CDR3 contains 14 residues. CDR3 region: CASSFLAVYNEQFF. CDR3 nucleotides: TGTGCCAGCAGTTTTCTAGCGGTCTACAATGAGCAGTTCTTC.

This clonotype was detected ten times or more. This sequence joins TRBV10-3 and TRBJ2-2, with D perhaps given as TRBD1 or TRBD2 (5 bases each). Germline V lookup: CDR1 ENHRY, CDR2 SYGVKD. There are 15 residues in the CDR3. Trimming stripped 0 bases from V and 4 bases from J, with 9 bases between. The CDR3: CAISESGAITGELFF. The DNA of the CDR3 is TGTGCCATCAGTGAGTCCGGGGCAATCACCGGGGAGCTGTTTTTT.

This clonotype occurred many times. The gene calls are TRBV7-2 and TRBJ2-3; D gene ambiguous. CDR3 length: 13 amino acids. Germline CDR1 is SGHTA and CDR2 is FQGNSA. Between the trimmed V and J ends, which lost 1 base and 1 base, there was a span of 3 bases. The CDR3 sequence: CASSLVGTDTQYF. CDR3 sequence (DNA): TGTGCCAGCAGCTTAGTCGGCACAGATACGCAGTATTTT.